The source of this TCR beta chain is a study of T cell responses to AZD1222 COVID-19 vaccine. Study information: Second-dose intervals near 4 or 12 weeks were combined.

The study's findings and limits: Females outnumbered males among donors, who were mostly white British; clonal diversity was possibly underestimated. Baseline antibody screening turned up just a handful of seropositive AZD1222 recipients.

This table comes from immunoSEQ multiplex PCR, and its TCRdb copy is limited to in-frame clones, with some not included. Of about 140,000 clones in the sample, around 90% were seen once. A remark on this clone: No antigen is known for it.

The sequencing here drew on peripheral blood, taken on day 0 of AZD1222 vaccination. The sequence was collected from an adult in good health.

DNA for the CDR3: TGTGCCAGCAGCTTGGGTCAGACTTCCATCTACGAGCAGTACTTC. It yields the protein CASSLGQTSIYEQYF. V and J are TRBV5-4 and TRBJ2-7; D is unclear. From germline, CDR1 is SGHNT and CDR2 YYREEE (reference sequence). This CDR3 has 15 residues. V was cut by 0 bases and J by 3 bases, with 13 bases left in between.